The TCR beta chain under discussion was sequenced for a study of blood T cell repertoires in COVID-19. Study details: T cells, B-cell-depleted T cells, or PBMCs supplied cDNA or gDNA.

The method was immunoSEQ multiplex PCR; TCRdb's version includes in-frame clones alone and lacks a portion of them. The sample records about 250,000 clones, about four fifths being singletons. This CDR3 has 15 amino acids. Deletions cut 6 bases from V and 4 bases from J, with 15 bases between. Germline CDR1 is KGHDR and CDR2 is SFDVKD. The rearrangement joins TRBV24-1 to TRBJ1-5; D is undetermined. The sequencing input was peripheral blood. The receptor was isolated from a man aged 50-60 years with acute or convalescent COVID-19. The CDR3 DNA is TGTGCCACCAGTCCCGCCCCCCTATGGAATCAGCCCCAGCATTTT. This translates into CATSPAPLWNQPQHF.